This TCR beta chain is from a study of response to subunit inactivated influenza vaccine. Broader study findings: Authors suggested few new T cells are recruited by each seasonal influenza vaccination.

About this clonotype itself: The antigen is not known.

Each CDR3 protein gets one entry after TCRdb re-called the RT-PCR reads with MiXCR. The profile shows over 750,000 distinct CDR3 sequences, 21% of them singletons. Germline values: CDR1 LGHDT, CDR2 YNNKEL (reference sequence). V lost 7 bases to trimming and J lost 6 bases, with 12 bases between them. The CDR3 sequence is 13 residues long. This material consisted of PBMCs from blood, taken roughly 5 days after vaccination. This chain uses TRBV3-1 with TRBJ2-2; D unclear. This receptor was identified in a man aged 45-60 years who received an inactivated influenza vaccine. CDR3 sequence reads: CASNRVEAGELFF. DNA for the CDR3: TGTGCCAGCAACCGCGTAGAGGCCGGGGAGCTGTTTTTT. The complete variable domain, with remaining parts taken from reference TRBV3-1 and TRBJ2-2, reads DTAVSQTPKYLVTQMGNDKSIKCEQNLGHDTMYWYKQDSKKFLKIMFSYNNKELIINETVPNRFSPKSPDKAHLNLHINSLELGDSAVYFCASNRVEAGELFFGEGSRLTVL.